These 29 T cell receptor beta chains originate from one sample sequenced in a study of Graves' ophthalmopathy and Graves' hyperthyroidism. For repertoire sequencing, the TCR beta CDR3 regions were amplified from RNA transcripts. Second-round multiplex PCR came after a first-round RT-PCR that employed HTBI primers. MiXCR, run by TCRdb on the multiplex PCR reads, gives a single entry per CDR3 protein. The sample records 500,000 to 700,000 distinct CDR3 sequences, under 40% being singletons. The sequencing input was peripheral blood or thyroid tissue (not recorded which). The receptors shown here come from an adult man with Graves' hyperthyroidism.

This clonotype was seen repeatedly, ten times or more. This sequence joins TRBV5-6 and TRBJ2-7; D remains ambiguous. The germline CDR1 and CDR2 sequences are SGHDT and YYEEEE. V lost 1 base and J 0 bases, leaving 14 bases between the germline ends. This CDR3 comprises 16 residues. CDR3 sequence: CASSLRPRAPSYEQYF. DNA of the CDR3: TGTGCCAGCAGCTTGAGGCCCCGGGCCCCCTCCTACGAGCAGTACTTC.

In its sample, this clonotype was seen many times. The chain joins TRBV20-1 to TRBJ2-5, with 9 bases that match TRBD2. The CDR3 runs 16 residues. With 3 bases clipped from V and 4 bases from J, the junction kept 12 bases outside the gene matches. Germline V gives CDR1 DFQATT, CDR2 SNEGSKA (reference sequence). CDR3 bases: TGCAGTGCTAGTACTCCCCGCGGGGGGGTGATAGAGACCCAGTACTTC. Translating gives CSASTPRGGVIETQYF.

This clonotype was found many times. The chain recombines TRBV3-1 with TRBJ2-7; unclear D gene. In germline, CDR1 is LGHDT, CDR2 YNNKEL (reference sequence). The CDR3 sequence is 14 residues long. V was clipped by 0 bases and J by 3 bases, with 9 bases between them. CDR3 in DNA: TGTGCCAGCAGCCAAGACCGACGGTACTACGAGCAGTACTTC. Protein product: CASSQDRRYYEQYF.

This clonotype came up many times. The CDR3 here is CATMDRDNQPQHF. CDR3 nucleotide sequence: TGTGCCACTATGGACAGGGATAATCAGCCCCAGCATTTT. The rearrangement uses TRBV19 and TRBJ1-5, with TRBD1 identical over 8 bases. Unmatched junction bases numbered 6, after V lost 10 bases and J lost 4 bases. The germline V gene has CDR1 LNHDA and CDR2 SQIVND (reference sequence). This CDR3 comprises 13 residues.

This clonotype was counted at least ten times. The chain couples TRBV7-9 to TRBJ1-4; 8 bases are shared with TRBD1. The CDR3 contains 14 residues. The ends lost 3 bases at V and 4 bases at J; junction bases unmatched: 1. Germline values: CDR1 SEHNR, CDR2 FQNEAQ (reference sequence). CDR3 region: CASSLGQVNEKLFF. The CDR3 DNA is TGTGCCAGCAGCTTGGGACAGGTTAATGAAAAACTGTTTTTT. The whole variable domain, remainder taken from reference TRBV7-9 and TRBJ1-4, is DTGVSQNPRHKITKRGQNVTFRCDPISEHNRLYWYRQTLGQGPEFLTYFQNEAQLEKSRLLSDRFSAERPKGSFSTLEIQRTEQGDSAMYLCASSLGQVNEKLFFGSGTQLSVL.

The CDR3 spells CASSWTGNNEQYF. The CDR3 DNA reads TGTGCCAGCAGCTGGACAGGGAACAATGAGCAGTACTTC. This sequence joins TRBV13 and TRBJ2-7, with 8 bases fitting TRBD1. Trimming cost V 4 bases and J 7 bases; bases outside gene matches: 6. Germline V gives CDR1 PRHDT, CDR2 FYEKMQ (reference sequence). The CDR3 contains 13 residues.

This sequence joins TRBV20-1 and TRBJ2-6; D gene unclear. V was trimmed by 2 bases and J by 1 base, leaving 15 bases between them. CDR3 length equals 17 residues. CDR1 and CDR2 (germline): DFQATT, SNEGSKA (reference sequence). Here the CDR3 reads CSARSSPFGSGANVLTF. DNA of the CDR3: TGCAGTGCTAGATCGTCCCCTTTTGGGTCTGGGGCCAACGTCCTGACTTTC.

V is TRBV10-2 and J is TRBJ1-3, with 7 nucleotides matching TRBD1. In germline, CDR1 is WSHSY, CDR2 SAAADI. Trimming at V came to 6 bases and at J to 7 bases, leaving 3 bases not matched to a gene. This CDR3 has 12 residues. CDR3 sequence reads: CASRTGRNTIYF. The DNA for the CDR3 is TGCGCCAGCAGGACAGGGAGGAACACCATATATTTT.

This clonotype was detected ten times or more. This chain links TRBV12-3 or TRBV12-4 with TRBJ2-7, with 13 positions matching TRBD2. The ends lost 5 bases at V and 0 bases at J; junction bases unmatched: 4. This CDR3 has 16 residues. The chain's CDR3 is CASSTRTSGSSYEQYF. The CDR3 bases are TGTGCCAGCAGTACGAGGACTAGCGGGAGCTCCTACGAGCAGTACTTC.

The rearrangement links TRBV6-1 to TRBJ2-7, with 9 nucleotides matching TRBD2. Unmatched junction bases numbered 1, after V lost 7 bases and J lost 0 bases. In germline, CDR1 is MNHNS, CDR2 SASEGT. The CDR3 is made up of 13 amino acids. The CDR3 bases are TGTGCCAGCAATAGCGGGAGCTCCTACGAGCAGTACTTC. Translated: CASNSGSSYEQYF.

There are many counts of this clonotype. The chain combines TRBV7-3 with TRBJ2-5; D is undetermined. The V and J ends lost 5 bases and 5 bases respectively, with 12 bases between them. In germline, CDR1 is SGHTA, CDR2 FQGTGA. This CDR3 has 13 amino acids. The CDR3 sequence: CASSRSSEETQYF. CDR3 sequence (DNA): TGTGCCAGCAGCCGATCTAGTGAGGAGACCCAGTACTTC. The complete variable domain, with remaining parts taken from reference TRBV7-3 and TRBJ2-5, reads GAGVSQTPSNKVTEKGKYVELRCDPISGHTALYWYRQSLGQGPEFLIYFQGTGAADDSGLPNDRFFAVRPEGSVSTLKIQRTERGDSAVYLCASSRSSEETQYFGPGTRLLVL.

With respect to this clonotype: The conserved phenylalanine or tryptophan normally closing the CDR3 is absent here, so this likely arose from a read error. V usage is TRBV7-7 and J usage is TRBJ2-5, with TRBD2 matching 8 bases. Germline assignment: CDR1 SSHAT and CDR2 FNYEAQ (reference sequence). The CDR3 is 12 residues long. The CDR3 reads CASSSGTSSQYL. The CDR3 DNA is TGTGCTAGCAGCTCCGGGACTAGTTCCCAGTACCTC.

This clonotype occurred a few times. V usage is TRBV7-2 and J usage is TRBJ2-7; D is possibly TRBD1 or TRBD2 (5 bases each). There are 14 residues in the CDR3. Trimming left V 3 bases short and J 6 bases short, with 15 bases between. The germline V gene encodes CDR1 SGHTA and CDR2 FQGNSA. In DNA form, the CDR3 reads TGTGCCAGCAGCTTGGGCCTCTCCGGGACCGAGCAGTACTTC. It yields the protein CASSLGLSGTEQYF.

This clonotype was counted at least ten times. The chain employs TRBV29-1 and TRBJ1-2, with D perhaps TRBD1 (5 bases). This CDR3 has 13 residues. The V gene's germline CDR1 is SQVTM and CDR2 ANQGSEA. Trimming took off 0 bases at V and 8 bases at J, with 13 bases between the two ends. The CDR3 DNA follows: TGCAGCGTTGAAGATTGGGGACCCGGGGGCTACACCTTC. It translates to CSVEDWGPGGYTF.

This clonotype was picked up many times. CDR3 loop: CASSPRMSPQKTQYF. For the CDR3, the DNA is TGTGCCAGCAGCCCCCGAATGAGTCCGCAAAAGACCCAGTACTTC. The chain joins TRBV7-8 to TRBJ2-5; D is ambiguous. CDR1 and CDR2 (germline): SGHVS, FQNEAQ. Trimming cost V 5 bases and J 6 bases, with 19 bases left between them. CDR3 length: 15 amino acids. The full variable domain, rest sourced from reference TRBV7-8 and TRBJ2-5, is GAGVSQSPRYKVAKRGQDVALRCDPISGHVSLFWYQQALGQGPEFLTYFQNEAQLDKSGLPSDRFFAERPEGSVSTLKIQRTQQEDSAVYLCASSPRMSPQKTQYFGPGTRLLVL.

The J gene is TRBJ1-2, the V gene TRBV10-3; no clear D. Per germline, CDR1 ENHRY and CDR2 SYGVKD. Trimming took 11 bases from V and 6 from J, leaving 16 bases between them. The CDR3 length is 12 residues. Here the CDR3 DNA reads TGTGCCCATAAGACTGAGGCGCATGGCTACACCTTC. It encodes CAHKTEAHGYTF.

This clonotype was counted a single time. The J gene is TRBJ2-7, the V gene TRBV13, with D unclear. This CDR3 is 13 amino acids long. Deletions cut 4 bases from V and 6 bases from J, with 13 bases between. Germline V gene data show CDR1 as PRHDT and CDR2 as FYEKMQ (reference sequence). CDR3 nucleotide sequence: TGTGCCAGCAGCTCACCGGGCGAGCCCGAGCAGTACTTC. Its translation is CASSSPGEPEQYF.

In this sample, this clonotype turned up many times. This chain uses TRBV28 with TRBJ2-6; D not certain. The germline V and J ends were trimmed by 10 bases and 3 bases, with 7 bases remaining between them. Germline-derived CDR1 and CDR2 are MDHEN and SYDVKM. The CDR3 sequence is 12 residues long. The CDR3 DNA reads TGTGCCACCTGGGATGGGGCCAACGTCCTGACTTTC. Protein product: CATWDGANVLTF.

The V gene is TRBV29-1, the J gene TRBJ1-6; possible D gene TRBD1, 5 bases. Germline values: CDR1 SQVTM, CDR2 ANQGSEA. The CDR3 sequence is 14 residues long. The CDR3 DNA reads TGCAGTGCTCCTTGGGGGGGAAGTAATTCACCCCTCCACTTT. Amino acid sequence: CSAPWGGSNSPLHF.

For this clonotype: This may be a read error: a much more frequent sequence differs by one nucleotide. This chain links TRBV20-1 with TRBJ2-7; 10 bases are shared with TRBD1. CDR1 and CDR2 (germline): DFQATT, SNEGSKA (reference sequence). V shed 5 bases and J 5 bases; nucleotides not matched to a gene: 9. The CDR3 covers 14 residues. CDR3 bases: TGCAGTGCTTCCGGGACAGGGGATATGCACGAGCAGTACTTC. It codes for CSASGTGDMHEQYF.

This clonotype was observed a single time. At one end, the junction sequence differs from germline, possibly due to a read error. The chain links TRBV7-2 to TRBJ2-7, with D tentatively TRBD1 (6 bases). Per germline, CDR1 SGHTA and CDR2 FQGNSA. This CDR3 has 16 residues. CDR3: CASSQGWMGGGHEQYF. CDR3 bases: TGCGCCAGCAGCCAAGGTTGGATGGGTGGGGGCCACGAGCAGTACTTC.

The CDR3 sequence is CASSIRTGVGYTF. As DNA, the CDR3 is TGTGCCAGTAGTATCCGGACAGGGGTCGGCTACACCTTC. The chain couples TRBV19 to TRBJ1-2; 9 bases line up with TRBD1. V lost 3 bases to trimming and J lost 8 bases; unmatched junction nucleotides: 4. From germline, CDR1 is LNHDA and CDR2 SQIVND (reference sequence). This CDR3 spans 13 amino acids. The full variable domain, completed using reference TRBV19 and TRBJ1-2, is DGGITQSPKYLFRKEGQNVTLSCEQNLNHDAMYWYRQDPGQGLRLIYYSQIVNDFQKGDIAEGYSVSREKKESFPLTVTSAQKNPTAFYLCASSIRTGVGYTFGSGTRLTVV.

In this sample, this clonotype turned up many times. The genes are TRBV7-9 and TRBJ1-5, with 7 bases identical to TRBD1. Trimming cost V 5 bases and J 6 bases; bases outside gene matches: 10. This CDR3 has 15 amino acids. Germline-derived CDR1 and CDR2 are SEHNR and FQNEAQ (reference sequence). The DNA for the CDR3 is TGTGCCAGCAGCGACGGGGGACAGAGAGGTCAGCCCCAGCATTTT. As protein: CASSDGGQRGQPQHF.

This clonotype was counted a few times. The chain uses TRBV9 and TRBJ2-7, with TRBD1 identical over 7 bases. This CDR3 region has 16 residues. Trimming removed 4 bases from V and 4 bases from J; junction bases left unmatched: 14. Per germline, CDR1 SGDLS and CDR2 YYNGEE. The CDR3 sequence: CASSPRGGENLYEQYF. CDR3 DNA sequence: TGTGCCAGCAGCCCCCGAGGGGGCGAGAACCTTTACGAGCAGTACTTC.

Points on this clonotype: One base away lies a much larger clone, so this may be a sequencing read error. The CDR3 coding sequence is TGTGCCAGCAGCTTGTACGGGGCGAACACTGAAGCTTCCTTT. Its translation: CASSLYGANTEASF. The rearrangement joins TRBV14 to TRBJ1-1, with D possibly TRBD1 on 5 matching bases. The germline gives CDR1 SGHDN, CDR2 FVKESK. The CDR3 loop spans 14 amino acids.

The CDR3 spells CASSLAGDSQPLHF. CDR3 bases: TGTGCCAGCAGCTTAGCTGGGGATAGTCAGCCCCTCCACTTT. This chain links TRBV7-9 with TRBJ1-6; no firm D call. Trimming took off 0 bases at V and 13 bases at J, with 13 bases between the two ends. Per germline, CDR1 SEHNR and CDR2 FQNEAQ (reference sequence). The CDR3 spans 14 residues. Drawing the rest from reference TRBV7-9 and TRBJ1-6, the complete variable domain is DTGVSQNPRHKITKRGQNVTFRCDPISEHNRLYWYRQTLGQGPEFLTYFQNEAQLEKSRLLSDRFSAERPKGSFSTLEIQRTEQGDSAMYLCASSLAGDSQPLHFGNGTRLTVT.

In DNA form, the CDR3 reads TGCAGTGCTGCCGCTGACAGAAATAATTCACCCCTCCACTTT. Amino acid sequence: CSAAADRNNSPLHF. The genes are TRBV20-1 and TRBJ1-6; D possibly corresponds to TRBD1 (5 bases). CDR1 and CDR2 (germline): DFQATT, SNEGSKA (reference sequence). This CDR3 region has 14 residues. The V end was cut by 5 bases, the J end by 5 bases, with 13 bases between.

The V call is TRBV16, the J call TRBJ1-3; D unresolved. The V end was cut by 10 bases, the J end by 4 bases, with 14 bases between. This CDR3 has 13 amino acids. Germline loops: CDR1 KGHSY, CDR2 FQNENV. In DNA, the CDR3 is TGTGCCAAGCCCGCCGCCATCGGAAACACCATATATTTT. It codes for CAKPAAIGNTIYF.

As regards this clonotype: Sequence at one end of the junction differs from germline and may be a read error. J is TRBJ2-5 and V is TRBV20-1; tentative D call: TRBD2 (5 bases). The germline CDR1 and CDR2 sequences are DFQATT and SNEGSKA (reference sequence). CDR3 length: 15 residues. The CDR3 region is CSAGTDPGSQETKYF. Here the CDR3 DNA reads TGCAGTGCTGGAACGGACCCGGGAAGTCAAGAGACCAAGTACTTC.